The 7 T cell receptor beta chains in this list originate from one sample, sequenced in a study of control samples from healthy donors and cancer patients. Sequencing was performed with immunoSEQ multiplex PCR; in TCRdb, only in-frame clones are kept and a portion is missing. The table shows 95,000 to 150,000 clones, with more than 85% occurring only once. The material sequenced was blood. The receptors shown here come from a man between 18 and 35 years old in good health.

DNA of the CDR3: TGTGCCAGTACAACTTCGGTAGCCAAAAACATTCAGTACTTC. Its translation: CASTTSVAKNIQYF. The chain has TRBV11-1 and TRBJ2-4; D is unclear. The V end lost 9 bases, the J end lost 0 bases, and 12 bases lay between the germline ends. The length of the CDR3 is 14 residues. Looked up from germline, CDR1 is SGHAT and CDR2 is FQDESV (reference sequence).

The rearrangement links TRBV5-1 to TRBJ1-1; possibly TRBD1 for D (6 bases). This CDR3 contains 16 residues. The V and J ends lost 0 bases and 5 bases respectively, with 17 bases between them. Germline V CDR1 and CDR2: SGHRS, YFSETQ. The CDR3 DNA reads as TGCGCCAGCAGCTTGGATCCGGGGGCATCGAAAACTGAAGCTTTCTTT. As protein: CASSLDPGASKTEAFF.

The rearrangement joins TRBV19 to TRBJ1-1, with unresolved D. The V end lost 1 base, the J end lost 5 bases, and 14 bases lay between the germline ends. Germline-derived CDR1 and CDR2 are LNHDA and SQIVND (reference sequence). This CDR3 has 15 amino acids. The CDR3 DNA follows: TGTGCCAGTAGTATAGGCGGGCAGTGGAAAACTGAAGCTTTCTTT. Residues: CASSIGGQWKTEAFF.

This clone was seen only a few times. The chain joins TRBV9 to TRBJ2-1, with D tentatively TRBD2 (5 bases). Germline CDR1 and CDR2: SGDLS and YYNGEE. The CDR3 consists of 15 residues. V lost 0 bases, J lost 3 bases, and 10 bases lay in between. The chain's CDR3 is CASSVESGFYNEQFF. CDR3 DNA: TGTGCCAGCAGCGTAGAGTCGGGGTTCTACAATGAGCAGTTCTTC.

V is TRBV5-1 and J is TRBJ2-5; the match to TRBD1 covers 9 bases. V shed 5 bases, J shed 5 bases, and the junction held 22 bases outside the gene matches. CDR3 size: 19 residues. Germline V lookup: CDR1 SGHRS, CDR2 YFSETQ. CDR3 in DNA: TGCGCCAGCAGTCTCCCCTCCCTCGCCGGGACAGGGAGGTATGAGACCCAGTACTTC. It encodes CASSLPSLAGTGRYETQYF.

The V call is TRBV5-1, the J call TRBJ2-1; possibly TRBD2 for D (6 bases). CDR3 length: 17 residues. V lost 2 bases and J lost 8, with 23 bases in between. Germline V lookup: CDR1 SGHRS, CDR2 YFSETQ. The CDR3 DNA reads TGCGCCAGCAGCTTAAGAGGAGGGCCGCGCACCGCTGATGAGCAGTTCTTC. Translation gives CASSLRGGPRTADEQFF. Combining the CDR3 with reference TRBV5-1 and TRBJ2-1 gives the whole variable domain KAGVTQTPRYLIKTRGQQVTLSCSPISGHRSVSWYQQTPGQGLQFLFEYFSETQRNKGNFPGRFSGRQFSNSRSEMNVSTLELGDSALYLCASSLRGGPRTADEQFFGPGTRLTVL.

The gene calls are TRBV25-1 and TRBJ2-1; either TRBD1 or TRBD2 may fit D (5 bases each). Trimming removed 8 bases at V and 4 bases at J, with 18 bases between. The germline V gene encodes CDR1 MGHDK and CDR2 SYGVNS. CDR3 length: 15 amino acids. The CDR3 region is CASSPRERAYNEQFF. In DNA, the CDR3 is TGTGCCAGCTCTCCCAGGGAGAGAGCTTACAATGAGCAGTTCTTC.